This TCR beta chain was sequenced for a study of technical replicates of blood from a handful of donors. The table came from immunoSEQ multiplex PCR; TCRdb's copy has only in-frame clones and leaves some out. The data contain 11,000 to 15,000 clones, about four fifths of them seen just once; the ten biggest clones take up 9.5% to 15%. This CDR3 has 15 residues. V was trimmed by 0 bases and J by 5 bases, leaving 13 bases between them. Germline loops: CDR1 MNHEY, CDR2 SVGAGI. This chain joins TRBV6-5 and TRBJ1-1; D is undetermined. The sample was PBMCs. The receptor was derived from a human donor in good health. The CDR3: CASSYSGLFGTEAFF. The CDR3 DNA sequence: TGTGCCAGCAGTTACTCCGGACTATTTGGGACTGAAGCTTTCTTT.